This T cell receptor (beta chain) was sequenced during a study of cytotoxic CD8 clonotypes in ibrutinib-treated CLL. At the level of the study: Researchers reported approximately twelve relapsed/refractory and 15 treatment-naive patients, 17 to 18 of them IGHV unmutated. Response samples came after a median roughly 13 months of treatment, range 6 to 36. Notes on the study in general: Sustained-remission and progressing patients were not sampled at matched times. Public clonotypes were rare and shrank or held steady on treatment.

The trim removed 1 base at V and 10 bases at J, leaving 12 bases unmatched. The germline CDR1 and CDR2 sequences are MNHEY and SVGAGI. This CDR3 has 15 amino acids. Sequencing used immunoSEQ multiplex PCR; TCRdb keeps in-frame clones, though not all of them. Among 100,000 to 150,000 clones listed, 80% to 90% were seen once. Regarding this clone: Its specificity is not known.

The chain links TRBV6-5 to TRBJ1-1; 7 positions agree with TRBD1. The source was PBMCs, collected after 24 months of ibrutinib treatment. This clonotype originated in a human donor with chronic lymphocytic leukemia. DNA of the CDR3: TGTGCCAGCAGTTACTTGGGGGCCCCAGGGGGTCTAGCTTTCTTT. The encoded protein is CASSYLGAPGGLAFF.